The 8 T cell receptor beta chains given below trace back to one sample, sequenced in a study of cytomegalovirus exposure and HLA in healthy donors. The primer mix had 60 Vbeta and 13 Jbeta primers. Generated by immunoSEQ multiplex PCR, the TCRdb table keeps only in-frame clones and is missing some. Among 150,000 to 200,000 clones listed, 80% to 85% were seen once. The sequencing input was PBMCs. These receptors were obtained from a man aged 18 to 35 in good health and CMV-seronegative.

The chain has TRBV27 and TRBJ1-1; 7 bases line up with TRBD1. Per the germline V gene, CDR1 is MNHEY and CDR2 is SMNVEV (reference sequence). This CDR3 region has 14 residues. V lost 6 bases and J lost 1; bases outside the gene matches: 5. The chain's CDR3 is CASREGAWNTEAFF. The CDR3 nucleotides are TGTGCCAGCAGGGAGGGGGCCTGGAACACTGAAGCTTTCTTT.

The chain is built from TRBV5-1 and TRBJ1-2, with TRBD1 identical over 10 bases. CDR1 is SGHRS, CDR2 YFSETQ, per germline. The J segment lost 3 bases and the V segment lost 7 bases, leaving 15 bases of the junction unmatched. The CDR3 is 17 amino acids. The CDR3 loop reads CASRSTGGDPVDYGYTF. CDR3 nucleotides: TGCGCCAGCCGCTCGACAGGGGGCGACCCGGTGGACTATGGCTACACCTTC.

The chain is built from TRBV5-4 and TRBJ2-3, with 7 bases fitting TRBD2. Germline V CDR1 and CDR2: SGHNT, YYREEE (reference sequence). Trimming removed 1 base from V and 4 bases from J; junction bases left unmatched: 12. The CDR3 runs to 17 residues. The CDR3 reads CASSLLLATSISDTQYF. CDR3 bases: TGTGCCAGCAGCTTGTTACTTGCGACTAGCATTTCAGATACGCAGTATTTT.

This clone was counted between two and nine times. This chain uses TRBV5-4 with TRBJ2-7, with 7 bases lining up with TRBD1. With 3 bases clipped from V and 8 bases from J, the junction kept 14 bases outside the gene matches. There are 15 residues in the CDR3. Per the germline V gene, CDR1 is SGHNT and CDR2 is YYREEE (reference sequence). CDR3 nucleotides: TGTGCCAGCAGCTCGAGGGGGCGGCACTACGAGAAGCAGTACTTC. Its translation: CASSSRGRHYEKQYF.

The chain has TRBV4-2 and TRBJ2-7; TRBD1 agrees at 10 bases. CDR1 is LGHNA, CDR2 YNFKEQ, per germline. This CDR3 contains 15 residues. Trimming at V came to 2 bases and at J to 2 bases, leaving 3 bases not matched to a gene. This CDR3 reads CASSQTGQGAYEQYF. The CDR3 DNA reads TGTGCCAGCAGCCAAACCGGACAGGGGGCCTACGAGCAGTACTTC.

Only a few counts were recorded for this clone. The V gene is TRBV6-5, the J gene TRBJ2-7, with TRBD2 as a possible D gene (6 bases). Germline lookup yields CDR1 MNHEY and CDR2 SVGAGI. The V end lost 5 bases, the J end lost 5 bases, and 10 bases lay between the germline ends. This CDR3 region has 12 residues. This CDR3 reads CASSRTNHEQYF. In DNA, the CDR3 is TGTGCCAGCAGTCGGACTAACCACGAGCAGTACTTC.

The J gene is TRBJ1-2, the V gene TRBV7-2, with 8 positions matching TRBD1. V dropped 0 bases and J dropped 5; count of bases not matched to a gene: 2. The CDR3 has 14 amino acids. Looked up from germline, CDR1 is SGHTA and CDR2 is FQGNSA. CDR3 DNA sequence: TGTGCCAGCAGCTTAGCTCAGGGGGCTTATGGCTACACCTTC. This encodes CASSLAQGAYGYTF. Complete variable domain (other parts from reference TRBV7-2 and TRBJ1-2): GAGVSQSPSNKVTEKGKDVELRCDPISGHTALYWYRQSLGQGLEFLIYFQGNSAPDKSGLPSDRFSAERTGGSVSTLTIQRTQQEDSAVYLCASSLAQGAYGYTFGSGTRLTVV.

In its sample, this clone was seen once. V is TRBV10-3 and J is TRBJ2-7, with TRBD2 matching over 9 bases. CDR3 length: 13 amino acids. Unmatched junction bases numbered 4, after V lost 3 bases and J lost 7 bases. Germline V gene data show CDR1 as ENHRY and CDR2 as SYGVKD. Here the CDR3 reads CAISEGLAGEQYF. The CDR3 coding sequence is TGTGCCATCAGTGAAGGGCTAGCGGGGGAGCAGTACTTC.